This is a list of T cell receptor beta chains from one sample in a study of vaccination and CD4 T cells after COVID-19. TCRdb passed the PCR reads through MiXCR, listing each CDR3 protein once. The repertoire has approximately 8,100 distinct CDR3 sequences, roughly three fifths of them found once; the top ten carry roughly 22%. These TCRs' antigens remain unknown. Sequencing used CD4+ T cells from blood, cultured in vitro. All receptors derive from a human donor who had recovered from COVID-19. CDR3s include the opening cysteine and the closing phenylalanine or tryptophan. Each record gives: V gene, D gene, J gene, clone size, CDR3 protein, CDR3 DNA. The D gene is left open where the match is weak. Some rows mark clone size as missing; the rest say once, few, many or name a class of expanded clone.

TRBV12-3/TRBV12-4	TRBD1	TRBJ2-5	-	CASSQGGETQYF	TGTGCCAGCAGTCAAGGGGGCGAGACCCAGTACTTC
TRBV11-3	-	TRBJ1-2	few	CASSRRQAGANYGYTF	TGTGCCAGCAGCAGACGTCAGGCAGGCGCTAACTATGGCTACACCTTC
TRBV12-3/TRBV12-4	TRBD1	TRBJ2-7	-	CASSFETGNEQYF	TGTGCCAGCAGTTTCGAGACAGGGAACGAGCAGTACTTC
TRBV12-3/TRBV12-4	-	TRBJ2-7	-	CASRLDGPKQYF	TGTGCCAGCAGGCTTGACGGCCCAAAGCAGTACTTC
TRBV12-5	TRBD2	TRBJ2-3	once	CANQMGGDTQYF	TGTGCTAACCAAATGGGGGGGGATACGCAGTATTTT
TRBV12-3/TRBV12-4	-	TRBJ2-5	-	CASSLWGQETQYF	TGTGCCAGCAGTTTATGGGGCCAAGAGACCCAGTACTTC
TRBV20-1	-	TRBJ1-6	few	CSARDRGLNSPLHF	TGCAGTGCTAGGGACCGAGGATTGAATTCACCCCTCCACTTT
TRBV5-1	-	TRBJ2-1	-	CASSLVGAYEQFF	TGCGCCAGCAGCTTGGTTGGGGCGTATGAGCAGTTCTTC
TRBV7-8	TRBD1	TRBJ1-4	-	CASSLTGGTNEKLFF	TGTGCCAGCAGCTTGACAGGGGGGACTAATGAAAAACTGTTTTTT
TRBV7-2	-	TRBJ2-5	-	CASSTSGTRGETQYF	TGTGCCAGCAGCACCAGCGGGACCAGGGGAGAGACCCAGTACTTC
TRBV7-2	-	TRBJ1-2	-	CASSLGGGWGYTF	TGTGCCAGCAGCTTAGGGGGGGGGTGGGGCTACACCTTC
TRBV19	-	TRBJ1-4	-	CASSITGTNEKLFF	TGTGCCAGTAGTATTACAGGGACTAATGAAAAACTGTTTTTT
TRBV6-7	-	TRBJ2-1	large	CASSYSGLRGPNEQFF	TGTGCCAGCAGTTACTCGGGACTCCGGGGCCCCAATGAGCAGTTCTTC
TRBV7-3	-	TRBJ2-3	few	CASSLGWVGNTQYF	TGTGCCAGCAGCTTAGGGTGGGTCGGCAATACGCAGTATTTT
TRBV2	TRBD1	TRBJ1-4	-	CASRSGQNVEKLFF	TGTGCCAGCAGGTCGGGACAGAATGTTGAAAAACTGTTTTTT
TRBV7-4	-	TRBJ2-2	-	CASSSNGGRGTGELFF	TGTGCCAGCAGCTCGAACGGGGGGCGAGGGACCGGGGAGCTGTTTTTT
TRBV7-9	-	TRBJ2-2	-	CASSSTFGGTGELFF	TGTGCCAGCAGCTCGACGTTCGGGGGAACCGGGGAGCTGTTTTTT
TRBV7-9	TRBD2	TRBJ2-5	-	CASSSGLAGVLETQYF	TGTGCCAGCAGCTCGGGACTAGCGGGAGTATTAGAGACCCAGTACTTC
TRBV11-3	TRBD2	TRBJ2-1	-	CASSLGLWVAGQSYNEQFF	TGTGCCAGCAGCTTGGGGCTTTGGGTAGCGGGGCAAAGCTACAATGAGCAGTTCTTC
TRBV19	-	TRBJ2-3	-	CASKIGGTDTQYF	TGTGCCAGTAAAATTGGCGGTACAGATACGCAGTATTTT
TRBV7-2	-	TRBJ1-5	-	CASSRGRDQPQRF	TGTGCCAGCAGCCGCGGGCGAGATCAGCCCCAGCGTTTT
TRBV6-1	TRBD1	TRBJ2-7	-	CASSARDREQYF	TGTGCCAGCAGTGCGAGGGACAGAGAGCAGTACTTC
TRBV10-1	-	TRBJ1-1	-	CASSEPGLAEAFF	TGCGCCAGCAGTGAGCCGGGACTCGCTGAAGCTTTCTTT
TRBV19	TRBD1	TRBJ1-3	-	CASSDRGSGNTIYF	TGTGCCAGTAGTGACAGGGGGTCTGGAAACACCATATATTTT
TRBV11-2	-	TRBJ2-7	-	CASSLTGPYEQYF	TGTGCCAGCAGCCTGACAGGTCCCTACGAGCAGTACTTC
TRBV4-3	-	TRBJ1-5	-	CASSQRGGHQPQHF	TGCGCCAGCAGCCAAAGGGGGGGGCACCAGCCCCAGCATTTT
TRBV20-1	-	TRBJ2-7	-	CSVQGGAYEQYF	TGCAGTGTACAGGGAGGCGCCTACGAGCAGTACTTC
TRBV20-1	-	TRBJ1-2	few	CSAEDGTGTGYGYTF	TGCAGTGCTGAAGATGGTACAGGGACGGGCTATGGCTACACCTTC
TRBV20-1	TRBD1	TRBJ1-2	-	CSAELGQISYTF	TGCAGTGCTGAATTGGGACAGATCAGCTACACCTTC
TRBV6-1	-	TRBJ1-5	few	CASSEGRIGSNQPQHF	TGTGCCAGCAGTGAAGGTAGGATCGGGAGCAATCAGCCCCAGCATTTT
TRBV7-9	-	TRBJ1-2	-	CASSSTGSYGYTF	TGTGCCAGCAGCTCCACCGGGAGCTATGGCTACACCTTC
TRBV6-5	TRBD1	TRBJ1-1	few	CASSYSGQGRTEAFF	TGTGCCAGCAGTTACTCGGGACAGGGACGCACTGAAGCTTTCTTT
TRBV7-2	-	TRBJ1-5	few	CASSLAGEGQPQHF	TGTGCCAGCAGCTTAGCTGGGGAGGGTCAGCCCCAGCATTTT